This T cell receptor beta chain was identified during a study of T cell responses to AZD1222 COVID-19 vaccine. In its sample, this clone was seen once. Its specificity is unknown. Produced via immunoSEQ multiplex PCR; TCRdb's table is partial and in-frame only. This sample has 120,000 or so clones, with roughly 91% found just once. With V trimmed by 5 bases and J by 5 bases, 8 bases remained unmatched. There are 16 residues in the CDR3. Germline loops: CDR1 SGHTA, CDR2 FQGTGA. General study findings and limits: The sample set comprised mostly white British donors with more females, and clonal diversity was possibly underestimated. Nearly half of unique spike-specific TCRs reportedly avoided B.1.351 and B.1.1.7 mutated regions. Spike-specific TCR depth and breadth grew after two AZD1222 doses.

The sequence derives from an adult in good health. The genes are TRBV7-3 and TRBJ2-5; TRBD2 aligns across 13 bases. This specimen was peripheral blood, taken on day 0 of AZD1222 vaccination. For the CDR3, the DNA is TGTGCCAGCAGCCCCCGACTAGCGGGGGGCTTGGAGACCCAGTACTTC. It specifies CASSPRLAGGLETQYF.